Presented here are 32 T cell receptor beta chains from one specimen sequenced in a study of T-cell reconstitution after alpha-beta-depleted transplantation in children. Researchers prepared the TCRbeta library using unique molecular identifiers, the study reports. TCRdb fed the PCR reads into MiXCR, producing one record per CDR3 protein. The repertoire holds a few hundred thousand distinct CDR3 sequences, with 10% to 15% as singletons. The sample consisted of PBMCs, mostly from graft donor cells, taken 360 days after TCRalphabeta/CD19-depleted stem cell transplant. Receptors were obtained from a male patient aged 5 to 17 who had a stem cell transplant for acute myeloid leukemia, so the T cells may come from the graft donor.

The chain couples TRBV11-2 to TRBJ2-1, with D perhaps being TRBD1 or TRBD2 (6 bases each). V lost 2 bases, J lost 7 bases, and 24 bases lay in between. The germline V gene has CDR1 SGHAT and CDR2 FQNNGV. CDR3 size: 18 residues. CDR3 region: CASSLIGGFQTRINEQFF. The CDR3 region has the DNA TGTGCCAGCAGCTTAATAGGGGGGTTTCAGACTAGGATAAATGAGCAGTTCTTC.

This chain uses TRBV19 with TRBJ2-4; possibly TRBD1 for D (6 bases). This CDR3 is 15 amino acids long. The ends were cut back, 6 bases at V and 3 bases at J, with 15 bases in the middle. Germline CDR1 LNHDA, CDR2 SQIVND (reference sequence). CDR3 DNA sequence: TGTGCCAGTAGAGATAGGGGGATCGACAAAAACATTCAGTACTTC. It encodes CASRDRGIDKNIQYF.

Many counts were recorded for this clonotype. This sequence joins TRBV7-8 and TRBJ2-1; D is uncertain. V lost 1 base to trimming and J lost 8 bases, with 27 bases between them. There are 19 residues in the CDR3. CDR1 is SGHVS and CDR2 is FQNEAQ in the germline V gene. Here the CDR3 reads CASSLEREAPGAVADEQFF. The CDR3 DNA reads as TGTGCCAGCAGCTTAGAGAGAGAGGCCCCCGGTGCGGTGGCCGATGAGCAGTTCTTC.

CDR3 protein: CASRRNTGLAGNNEQFF. CDR3 DNA: TGTGCCAGCAGAAGAAACACGGGACTAGCGGGCAACAATGAGCAGTTCTTC. V and J are TRBV6-2 or TRBV6-3 and TRBJ2-1, with 12 bases fitting TRBD2. The CDR3 is 17 amino acids. V gave up 6 bases and J gave up 5 bases; unmatched junction bases: 11. In germline, CDR1 is MNHEY, CDR2 SVGEGT.

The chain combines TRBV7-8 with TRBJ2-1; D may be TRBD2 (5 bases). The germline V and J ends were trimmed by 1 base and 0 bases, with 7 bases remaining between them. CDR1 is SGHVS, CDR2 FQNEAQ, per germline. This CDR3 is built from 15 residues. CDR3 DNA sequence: TGTGCCAGCAGCTTAGGGGAGCTCTCCTACAATGAGCAGTTCTTC. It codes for CASSLGELSYNEQFF.

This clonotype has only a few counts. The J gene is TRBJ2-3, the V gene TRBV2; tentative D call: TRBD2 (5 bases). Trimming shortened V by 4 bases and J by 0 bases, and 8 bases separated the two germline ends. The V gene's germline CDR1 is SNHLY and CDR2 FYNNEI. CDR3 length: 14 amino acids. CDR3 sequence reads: CASSAEGSTDTQYF. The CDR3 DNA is TGTGCCAGCAGTGCCGAGGGTAGCACAGATACGCAGTATTTT.

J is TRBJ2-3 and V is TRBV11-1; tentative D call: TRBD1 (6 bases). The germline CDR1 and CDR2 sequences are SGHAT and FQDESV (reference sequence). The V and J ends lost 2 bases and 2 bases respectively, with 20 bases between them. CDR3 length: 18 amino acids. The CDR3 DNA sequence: TGTGCCAGCAGCTTACTGTTCCGGGACACCCGAGTCACAGATACGCAGTATTTT. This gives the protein CASSLLFRDTRVTDTQYF.

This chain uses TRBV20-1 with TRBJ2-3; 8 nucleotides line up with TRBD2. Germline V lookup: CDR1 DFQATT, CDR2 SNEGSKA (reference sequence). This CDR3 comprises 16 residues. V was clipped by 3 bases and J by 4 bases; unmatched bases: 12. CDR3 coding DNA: TGCAGTGCTAGGGCCTTCCTTAGCGGGATGTCAGATACGCAGTATTTT. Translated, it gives CSARAFLSGMSDTQYF.

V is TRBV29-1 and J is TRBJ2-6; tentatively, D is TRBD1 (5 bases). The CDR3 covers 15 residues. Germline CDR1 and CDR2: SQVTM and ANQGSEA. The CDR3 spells CSVKAGSTGANVLTF. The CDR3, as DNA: TGCAGTGTTAAGGCAGGGTCCACTGGGGCCAACGTCCTGACTTTC.

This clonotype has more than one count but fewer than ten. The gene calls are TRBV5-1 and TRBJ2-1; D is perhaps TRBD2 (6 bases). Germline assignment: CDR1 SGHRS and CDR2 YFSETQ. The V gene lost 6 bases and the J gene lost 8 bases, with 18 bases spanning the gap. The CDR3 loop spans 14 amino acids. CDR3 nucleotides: TGCGCCAGCACGCCTTCGGGACTGCTCGATGAGCAGTTCTTC. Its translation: CASTPSGLLDEQFF.

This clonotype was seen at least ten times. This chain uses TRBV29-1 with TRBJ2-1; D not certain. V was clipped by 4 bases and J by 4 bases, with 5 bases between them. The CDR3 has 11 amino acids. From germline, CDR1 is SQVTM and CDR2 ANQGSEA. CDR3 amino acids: CSVAPYNEQFF. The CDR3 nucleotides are TGCAGCGTTGCCCCTTACAATGAGCAGTTCTTC.

The chain's CDR3 is CAINPTGSYEQYF. CDR3 coding DNA: TGTGCCATTAATCCGACAGGGAGCTACGAGCAGTACTTC. This sequence joins TRBV10-3 and TRBJ2-7, with 7 nucleotides matching TRBD1. Germline V gives CDR1 ENHRY, CDR2 SYGVKD. The CDR3 is made up of 13 amino acids. V dropped 9 bases and J dropped 3; count of bases not matched to a gene: 8.

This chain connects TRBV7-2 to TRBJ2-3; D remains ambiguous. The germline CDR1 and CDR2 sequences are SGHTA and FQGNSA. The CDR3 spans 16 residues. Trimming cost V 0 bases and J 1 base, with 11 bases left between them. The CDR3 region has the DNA TGTGCCAGCAGCTTAGCGTTGGGAACTGGCACAGATACGCAGTATTTT. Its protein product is CASSLALGTGTDTQYF.

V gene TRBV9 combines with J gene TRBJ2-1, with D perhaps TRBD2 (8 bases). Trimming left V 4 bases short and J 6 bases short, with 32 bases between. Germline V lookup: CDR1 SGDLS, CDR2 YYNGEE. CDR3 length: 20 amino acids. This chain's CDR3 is CASSPRWDSDIAGLSNEQFF. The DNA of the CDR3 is TGTGCCAGCAGCCCAAGATGGGACAGTGATATAGCGGGACTGAGCAATGAGCAGTTCTTC.

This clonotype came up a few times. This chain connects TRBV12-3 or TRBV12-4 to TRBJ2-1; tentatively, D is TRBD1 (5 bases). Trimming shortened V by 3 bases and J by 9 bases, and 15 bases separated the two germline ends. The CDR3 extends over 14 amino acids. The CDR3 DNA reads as TGTGCCAGCAGTTTTTTACAGGCGGTCAGTGAGCAGTTCTTC. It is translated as CASSFLQAVSEQFF.

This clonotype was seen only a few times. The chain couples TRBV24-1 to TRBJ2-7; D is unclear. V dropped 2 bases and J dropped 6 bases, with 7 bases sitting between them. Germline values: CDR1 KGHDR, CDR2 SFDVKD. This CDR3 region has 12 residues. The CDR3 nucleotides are TGTGCCACCAGTGATTCGGCGCGCGAGCAGTACTTC. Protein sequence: CATSDSAREQYF.

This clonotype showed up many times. CDR3 sequence: CASSLVRGFEETQYF. CDR3 DNA sequence: TGTGCCAGCAGCTTAGTGAGGGGATTTGAGGAGACCCAGTACTTC. V gene TRBV7-2 combines with J gene TRBJ2-5; the D call may be TRBD1 or TRBD2 (5 bases each). Germline assignment: CDR1 SGHTA and CDR2 FQGNSA. The CDR3 runs to 15 residues. V lost 1 base and J 5 bases, leaving 14 bases between the germline ends.

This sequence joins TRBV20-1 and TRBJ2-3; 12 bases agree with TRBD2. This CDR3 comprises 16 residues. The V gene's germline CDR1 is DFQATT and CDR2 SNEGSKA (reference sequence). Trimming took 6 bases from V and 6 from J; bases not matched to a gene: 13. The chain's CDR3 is CSARPLAGGLYDTQYF. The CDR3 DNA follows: TGCAGTGCCCGACCACTAGCGGGAGGCCTTTACGATACGCAGTATTTT.

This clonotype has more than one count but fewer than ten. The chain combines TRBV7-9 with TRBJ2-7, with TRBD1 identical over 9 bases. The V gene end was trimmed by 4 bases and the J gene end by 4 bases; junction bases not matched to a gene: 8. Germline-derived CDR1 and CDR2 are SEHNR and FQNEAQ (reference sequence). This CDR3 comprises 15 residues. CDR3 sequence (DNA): TGTGCCAGCAGCTGGCTTCGGACAGGGGTTTACGAGCAGTACTTC. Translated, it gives CASSWLRTGVYEQYF.

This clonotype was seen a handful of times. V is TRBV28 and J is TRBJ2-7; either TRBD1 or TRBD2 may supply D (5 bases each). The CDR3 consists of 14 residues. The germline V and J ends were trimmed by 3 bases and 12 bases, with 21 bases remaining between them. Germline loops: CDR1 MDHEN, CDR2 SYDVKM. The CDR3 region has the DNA TGTGCCAGCAGTTTTCGGGGCGGTGGCAGCACGATGTACTTC. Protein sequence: CASSFRGGGSTMYF.

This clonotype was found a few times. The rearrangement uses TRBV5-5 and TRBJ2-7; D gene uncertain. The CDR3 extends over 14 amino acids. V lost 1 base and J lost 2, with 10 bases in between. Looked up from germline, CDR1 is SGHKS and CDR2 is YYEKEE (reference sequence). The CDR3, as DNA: TGTGCCAGCAGCTTGTTCCAGCCGCCCTACGAGCAGTACTTC. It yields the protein CASSLFQPPYEQYF.

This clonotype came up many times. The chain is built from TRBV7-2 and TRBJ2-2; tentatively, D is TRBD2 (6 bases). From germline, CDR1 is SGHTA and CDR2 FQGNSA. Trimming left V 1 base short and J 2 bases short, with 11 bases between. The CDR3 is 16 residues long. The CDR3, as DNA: TGTGCCAGCAGCTTAGGGGGGACTGTAAACACCGGGGAGCTGTTTTTT. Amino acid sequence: CASSLGGTVNTGELFF.

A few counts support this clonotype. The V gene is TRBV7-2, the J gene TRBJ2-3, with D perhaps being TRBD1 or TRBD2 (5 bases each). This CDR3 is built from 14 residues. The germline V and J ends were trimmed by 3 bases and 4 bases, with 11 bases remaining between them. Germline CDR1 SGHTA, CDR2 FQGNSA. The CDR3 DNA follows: TGTGCCAGCAGCTTGGGGGTTCCCGCAGATACGCAGTATTTT. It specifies CASSLGVPADTQYF.

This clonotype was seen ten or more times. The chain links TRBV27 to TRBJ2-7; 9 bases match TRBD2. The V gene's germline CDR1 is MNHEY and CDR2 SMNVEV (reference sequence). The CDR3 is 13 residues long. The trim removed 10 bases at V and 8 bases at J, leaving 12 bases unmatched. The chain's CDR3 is CATSGTSYIKQYF. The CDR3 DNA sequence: TGTGCCACATCAGGGACTAGCTATATTAAGCAGTACTTC.

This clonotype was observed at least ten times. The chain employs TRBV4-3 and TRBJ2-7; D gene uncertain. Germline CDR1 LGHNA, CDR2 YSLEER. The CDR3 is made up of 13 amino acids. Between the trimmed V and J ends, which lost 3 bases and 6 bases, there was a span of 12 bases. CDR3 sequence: CASSHTPGPEQYF. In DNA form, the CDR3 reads TGCGCCAGCAGCCATACCCCCGGTCCCGAGCAGTACTTC.

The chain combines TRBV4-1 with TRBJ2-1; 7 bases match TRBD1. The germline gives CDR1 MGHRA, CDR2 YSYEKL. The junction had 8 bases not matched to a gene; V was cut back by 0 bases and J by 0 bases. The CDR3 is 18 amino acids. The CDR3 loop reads CASSQDRTGLSSYNEQFF. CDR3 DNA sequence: TGCGCCAGCAGCCAAGACCGGACAGGTTTGAGCTCCTACAATGAGCAGTTCTTC.

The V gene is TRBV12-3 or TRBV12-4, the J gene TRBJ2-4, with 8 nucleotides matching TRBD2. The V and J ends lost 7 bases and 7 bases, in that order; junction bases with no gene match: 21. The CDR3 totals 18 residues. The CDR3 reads CASIKTSSGMARLNIQYF. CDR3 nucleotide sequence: TGTGCCAGCATCAAGACCAGTAGCGGGATGGCTCGTCTTAACATTCAGTACTTC.

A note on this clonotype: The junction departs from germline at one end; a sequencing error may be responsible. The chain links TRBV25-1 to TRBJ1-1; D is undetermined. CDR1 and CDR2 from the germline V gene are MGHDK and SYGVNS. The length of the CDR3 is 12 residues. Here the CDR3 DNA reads TGTGCCACCAGTAATGACCTCACTGAAGCTTTCTTT. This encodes CATSNDLTEAFF.

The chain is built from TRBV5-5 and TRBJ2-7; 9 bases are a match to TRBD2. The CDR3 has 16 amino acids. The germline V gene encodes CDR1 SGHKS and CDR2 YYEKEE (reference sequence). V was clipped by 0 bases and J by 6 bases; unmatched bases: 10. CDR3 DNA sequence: TGTGCCAGCAGCTTGGAGGCTAGCGGGAAGGATCGCGAGCAGTACTTC. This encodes CASSLEASGKDREQYF.

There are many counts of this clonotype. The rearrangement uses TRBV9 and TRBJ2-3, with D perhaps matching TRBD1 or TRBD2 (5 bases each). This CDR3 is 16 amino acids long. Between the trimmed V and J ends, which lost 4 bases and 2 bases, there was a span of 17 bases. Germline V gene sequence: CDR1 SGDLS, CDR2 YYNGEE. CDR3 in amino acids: CASSLRVVGVTDTQYF. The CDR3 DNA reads TGTGCCAGCAGCCTCCGAGTTGTGGGGGTCACAGATACGCAGTATTTT.

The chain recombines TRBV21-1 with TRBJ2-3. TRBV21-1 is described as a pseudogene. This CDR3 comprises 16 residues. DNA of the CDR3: TGTGCCAGCACCTACTTAAGAAGCGCTGGCACAGATACGCAGTATTTT. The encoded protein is CASTYLRSAGTDTQYF.

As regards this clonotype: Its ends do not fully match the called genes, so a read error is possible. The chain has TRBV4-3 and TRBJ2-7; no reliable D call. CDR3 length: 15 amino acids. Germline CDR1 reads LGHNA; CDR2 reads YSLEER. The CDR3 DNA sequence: TGCGCCAGCAGCCAAGAGATAGTAAGGGCTTACGAGGAGTACTTC. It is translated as CASSQEIVRAYEEYF.